This TCR beta chain was found in a study of blood T cell repertoires in COVID-19. About the research overall: From T cells, B-cell-depleted T cells, or PBMCs came the material, which was cDNA or gDNA.

Clinical histories supplied by participants themselves formed the basis of cohort assignment. Germline loops: CDR1 SGHTA, CDR2 FQGNSA. This CDR3 spans 14 amino acids. The germline V and J ends were trimmed by 3 bases and 2 bases, with 11 bases remaining between them. Clones were read by immunoSEQ multiplex PCR, and TCRdb kept only the in-frame ones, dropping some. The top ten hold about 7% of the sample, which has 200,000 to 250,000 clones, around nine tenths seen once. This clonotype was sampled from a man between 25 and 39 years old in a cohort exposed to, infected with or recovered from COVID-19 (not recorded which). This chain joins TRBV7-2 and TRBJ2-7; no clear D. Sequencing input: PBMCs or T cells enriched from blood (not recorded which). The CDR3 coding sequence is TGTGCCAGCAGCTTGTTACAGACGACCTACGAGCAGTACTTC. This translates into CASSLLQTTYEQYF.